One sample yielded the 25 T cell receptor beta chains listed below, sequenced in a study of T cells in Graves' hyperthyroidism and ophthalmopathy (dated by TCRdb to about 2019). Libraries were made using multiplex PCR. Sequenced on an Illumina HiSeq 2000. TCR beta CDR3 regions were amplified from RNA transcripts. The TCR CDR3 was subjected to a first round of RT-PCR using the HTBI primer set and the Qiagen OneStep RT-PCR kit. The public reads were reanalyzed by TCRdb: fastp trimming at Q25, MiXCR alignment, in-frame beta chains only. Identical CDR3 proteins give one entry, which carries the most common genes and DNA. In this sample the table shows 300,000 to 350,000 distinct CDR3 sequences, roughly 18% of which occur a single time. The top ten clonotypes cover 49% of the sample. Material for sequencing was blood. All receptors come from a woman aged 45-65 years with Graves' hyperthyroidism.

The chain couples TRBV27 to TRBJ2-3, with a possible D match to TRBD1 (5 bases). Per the germline V gene, CDR1 is MNHEY and CDR2 is SMNVEV (reference sequence). The V end lost 5 bases, the J end lost 0 bases, and 15 bases lay between the germline ends. The CDR3 length is 16 residues. CDR3 DNA sequence: TGTGCCAGCAGTACCCGGACAAGTGGAAGCACAGATACGCAGTATTTT. Translation: CASSTRTSGSTDTQYF.

This clonotype was detected a few times. As DNA, the CDR3 is TGTGCCAGCAGTTTATTGGGGACAGGGAACACTGAAGCTTTCTTT. Translation gives CASSLLGTGNTEAFF. This sequence joins TRBV12-3 or TRBV12-4 and TRBJ1-1; 8 positions agree with TRBD1. The V and J ends lost 2 bases and 1 base, in that order; junction bases with no gene match: 3. The CDR3 contains 15 residues.

The V call is TRBV7-9, the J call TRBJ2-7; 9 bases match TRBD1. Germline lookup yields CDR1 SEHNR and CDR2 FQNEAQ (reference sequence). V was clipped by 5 bases and J by 5 bases; unmatched bases: 7. This CDR3 has 14 residues. CDR3 coding DNA: TGTGCCAGCAGCACTTGGGACAGGGTCAACGAGCAGTACTTC. Its protein product is CASSTWDRVNEQYF.

The chain recombines TRBV30 with TRBJ2-1; D is possibly TRBD2 (6 bases). The V end lost 8 bases, the J end lost 10 bases, and 21 bases lay between the germline ends. CDR1 is GTSNPN and CDR2 is SVGIG in the germline V gene (reference sequence). This CDR3 has 13 residues. The CDR3 loop is CAGGRDSALEQFF. The CDR3 DNA follows: TGTGCCGGAGGCCGGGACTCGGCCTTGGAGCAGTTCTTC.

Comment on this clonotype: A clone one base away is much larger, so this may be a read error. The chain uses TRBV5-5 and TRBJ2-7, with no clear D. Per the germline V gene, CDR1 is SGHKS and CDR2 is YYEKEE (reference sequence). This CDR3 is built from 17 residues. The V end lost 0 bases, the J end lost 3 bases, and 19 bases lay between the germline ends. The chain's CDR3 is CASSLAAGELPNYEQYV. For the CDR3, the DNA is TGTGCCAGCAGCTTGGCGGCAGGCGAACTTCCCAACTACGAGCAGTACGTC.

This clonotype was observed a handful of times. At one end, the junction sequence differs from germline, possibly due to a read error. The CDR3 DNA reads as TGTGCCAGCAAAGGACAGGGGAACACCGGGGGGCTGTTTTTT. This codes for CASKGQGNTGGLFF. The chain has TRBV28 and TRBJ2-2; 9 bases line up with TRBD1. CDR3 length equals 14 residues. The germline gives CDR1 MDHEN, CDR2 SYDVKM.

The table lists this clonotype with a few counts. CDR3: CATSRDLGYGRETQYF. CDR3 in DNA: TGTGCCACCAGCAGAGATCTCGGGTACGGGAGGGAGACCCAGTACTTC. The gene calls are TRBV15 and TRBJ2-5, with TRBD2 matching 7 bases. This CDR3 spans 16 amino acids. Germline V gives CDR1 LNHNV, CDR2 YYDKDF (reference sequence). The trim removed 0 bases at V and 5 bases at J, leaving 9 bases unmatched.

On this clonotype: This may be a read error: a much more frequent sequence differs by one nucleotide. This rearrangement joins TRBV28 to TRBJ2-5; TRBD2 matches at 10 bases. Per germline, CDR1 MDHEN and CDR2 SYDVKM. The CDR3 spans 15 residues. CDR3 DNA: TGTGCCAGCAGTTCAGCTAGCGGGGGCCAAGAGGCCCAGTACTTC. This translates into CASSSASGGQEAQYF.

This clonotype has a single count. The chain links TRBV24-1 to TRBJ2-1; D gene unclear. V was clipped by 5 bases and J by 7 bases, with 11 bases between them. The germline V gene encodes CDR1 KGHDR and CDR2 SFDVKD. This CDR3 spans 13 amino acids. Here the CDR3 DNA reads TGTGCCACCAGTGGGGTTAGGAGTAATGAGCAGTTCTTC. This sequence encodes CATSGVRSNEQFF.

This clonotype was recorded many times. This sequence joins TRBV12-3 or TRBV12-4 and TRBJ2-5; 7 nucleotides agree with TRBD2. The V segment lost 4 bases and the J segment 7 bases; nucleotides outside the gene matches: 12. The CDR3 runs to 15 residues. CDR3 sequence (DNA): TGTGCCAGCAGTTGGGAAACGCGGGGGAGGGGGACCCAGTACTTC. It translates to CASSWETRGRGTQYF.

The chain joins TRBV15 to TRBJ1-2, with 7 bases aligning to TRBD1. Germline V gene lookup returns CDR1 LNHNV and CDR2 YYDKDF (reference sequence). CDR3 length equals 15 residues. CDR3 DNA sequence: TGTCCCGCCTCAGGGGGGGGAAACCAAATCTATGGCTACACCTTC. This sequence encodes CPASGGGNQIYGYTF.

The CDR3 DNA sequence: TGTGCCAGCAGCTTACCGGGGGCTGGGGCCAACGTCCTGACTTTC. Translating gives CASSLPGAGANVLTF. V usage is TRBV7-8 and J usage is TRBJ2-6; possible D gene TRBD2, 6 bases. The CDR3 covers 15 residues. Per germline, CDR1 SGHVS and CDR2 FQNEAQ. Trimming shortened V by 2 bases and J by 2 bases, and 7 bases separated the two germline ends.

The chain employs TRBV7-9 and TRBJ1-2, with 10 bases fitting TRBD1. There are 17 residues in the CDR3. Germline V gives CDR1 SEHNR, CDR2 FQNEAQ (reference sequence). The V gene end was trimmed by 5 bases and the J gene end by 4 bases; junction bases not matched to a gene: 13. This CDR3 reads CASSPGGQGGAFYGYTF. The CDR3 DNA is TGTGCCAGCAGCCCCGGAGGACAGGGGGGCGCCTTCTATGGCTACACCTTC.

This clonotype was seen at least ten times. CDR3 bases: TGTGCCAGCAGCTTAGAACTAAGCCTGGGCTCCTACAATGAGCAGTTCTTC. Translated: CASSLELSLGSYNEQFF. V is TRBV11-2 and J is TRBJ2-1; D unclear. V was trimmed by 0 bases and J by 0 bases, leaving 12 bases between them. This CDR3 has 17 residues. CDR1 is SGHAT and CDR2 is FQNNGV in the germline V gene. Complete variable domain (other parts from reference TRBV11-2 and TRBJ2-1): EAGVAQSPRYKIIEKRQSVAFWCNPISGHATLYWYQQILGQGPKLLIQFQNNGVVDDSQLPKDRFSAERLKGVDSTLKIQPAKLEDSAVYLCASSLELSLGSYNEQFFGPGTRLTVL.

This chain's CDR3 is CASSQEVGFSNQPQHF. CDR3 bases: TGCGCCAGCAGCCAAGAAGTCGGATTTAGCAATCAGCCCCAGCATTTT. The chain recombines TRBV4-1 with TRBJ1-5; D uncertain. CDR1 and CDR2 (germline): MGHRA, YSYEKL. With 0 bases removed from V and 0 bases from J, the gap between germline ends came to 9 bases. This CDR3 has 16 amino acids.

This clonotype has ten or more counts. The rearrangement links TRBV11-2 to TRBJ2-5; D is unresolved. In germline, CDR1 is SGHAT, CDR2 FQNNGV. Trimming left V 5 bases short and J 1 base short, with 17 bases between. This CDR3 region has 16 residues. CDR3 bases: TGTGCCAGCAGCCAGCCGGGTACTACATTCCAAGAGACCCAGTACTTC. Translation: CASSQPGTTFQETQYF.

This clonotype came up many times. This chain joins TRBV20-1 and TRBJ2-1, with 8 bases fitting TRBD1. Looked up from germline, CDR1 is DFQATT and CDR2 is SNEGSKA (reference sequence). The CDR3 loop spans 15 amino acids. V lost 4 bases, J lost 4 bases, and 9 bases stayed unmatched. The CDR3 sequence: CSANMDRAGYNEQFF. The DNA for the CDR3 is TGCAGTGCTAACATGGACAGGGCCGGATACAATGAGCAGTTCTTC.

This clonotype was found many times. The rearrangement joins TRBV20-1 to TRBJ2-1, with 12 bases that match TRBD2. The trim removed 3 bases at V and 3 bases at J, leaving 3 bases unmatched. The CDR3 covers 15 residues. The germline V gene encodes CDR1 DFQATT and CDR2 SNEGSKA (reference sequence). The CDR3 bases are TGCAGTGCTAGTAAACTAGCGGGAGGCTACAATGAGCAGTTCTTC. Residues: CSASKLAGGYNEQFF.

This CDR3 is CASSPGDQMNTEAFF. Here the CDR3 DNA reads TGTGCCAGCAGCCCCGGTGACCAGATGAACACTGAAGCTTTCTTT. The V and J genes are TRBV28 and TRBJ1-1; D is unclear. Between the trimmed V and J ends, which lost 6 bases and 0 bases, there was a span of 14 bases. The germline V gene encodes CDR1 MDHEN and CDR2 SYDVKM. The CDR3 has 15 residues.

Only a few counts were recorded for this clonotype. Its ends do not fully match the called genes, so a read error is possible. This chain links TRBV7-2 with TRBJ2-1; TRBD2 matches 7 bases. CDR3 length equals 15 residues. From germline, CDR1 is SGHTA and CDR2 FQGNSA. CDR3 loop: CASSLVTSSCNEQFF. The CDR3, as DNA: TGTGCCAGCAGCTTAGTGACTAGCTCCTGCAATGAGCAGTTCTTC.

This clonotype was counted at least ten times. This chain links TRBV6-1 with TRBJ1-1; D might be TRBD1 (5 bases). The CDR3 is 13 residues long. With 0 bases removed from V and 4 bases from J, the gap between germline ends came to 6 bases. Germline V CDR1 and CDR2: MNHNS, SASEGT. The CDR3 DNA reads TGTGCCAGCAGTGAAGCGAGGGGCACTGAAGCTTTCTTT. It translates to CASSEARGTEAFF.

The table lists this clonotype with many counts. V usage is TRBV28 and J usage is TRBJ2-7, with D tentatively TRBD1 or TRBD2 (5 bases each). From germline, CDR1 is MDHEN and CDR2 SYDVKM. V gave up 4 bases and J gave up 4 bases, with 17 bases separating them. This CDR3 contains 15 residues. The CDR3 DNA reads as TGTGCCAGCAGTTCCCCCCATTCGGGGCTATACGAGCAGTACTTC. Its translation: CASSSPHSGLYEQYF. Using reference TRBV28 and TRBJ2-7 for the parts outside the CDR3, the full variable domain is DVKVTQSSRYLVKRTGEKVFLECVQDMDHENMFWYRQDPGLGLRLIYFSYDVKMKEKGDIPEGYSVSREKKERFSLILESASTNQTSMYLCASSSPHSGLYEQYFGPGTRLTVT.

A few counts support this clonotype. The chain links TRBV28 to TRBJ2-1; 10 bases map to TRBD2. The CDR3 length is 17 residues. Germline assignment: CDR1 MDHEN and CDR2 SYDVKM. With 3 bases clipped from V and 7 bases from J, the junction kept 12 bases outside the gene matches. Here the CDR3 DNA reads TGTGCCAGCAGTTTCCCTAGCGGGAGCTTTTCAGGAAATGAGCAGTTCTTC. Protein sequence: CASSFPSGSFSGNEQFF.

This clonotype was counted between two and nine times. In nucleotides, the CDR3 is TGTGCCAGCAGTGTACAAACCCCGGGACAGGGGGTTGTGTATTTT. This translates into CASSVQTPGQGVVYF. The chain recombines TRBV2 with TRBJ2-3; 11 nucleotides agree with TRBD1. The CDR3 is made up of 15 amino acids. Trimming cost V 4 bases and J 14 bases; bases outside gene matches: 14. Germline V gives CDR1 SNHLY, CDR2 FYNNEI.

In this sample, this clonotype turned up many times. V and J are TRBV15 and TRBJ1-5; D remains unclear. Germline loops: CDR1 LNHNV, CDR2 YYDKDF (reference sequence). The CDR3 loop spans 15 amino acids. Trimming pared 0 bases from V and 0 bases from J, leaving 6 bases between. CDR3 coding DNA: TGTGCCACCAGCAGAGATCGCGGTAGCAATCAGCCCCAGCATTTT. Residues: CATSRDRGSNQPQHF.